What follows are 17 T cell receptor beta chains derived from one specimen sequenced in a study of blood T cell repertoires in COVID-19. Assay used: immunoSEQ multiplex PCR; TCRdb lists only in-frame clones, some missing. The data hold approximately 480,000 clones, with 75% to 90% observed a single time. The sequencing sample was made of PBMCs or T cells enriched from blood (not recorded which). The receptor set was obtained from a woman between 18 and 29 years old who had recovered from COVID-19.

The rearrangement links TRBV27 to TRBJ1-5, with TRBD1 matching 10 bases. Germline V lookup: CDR1 MNHEY, CDR2 SMNVEV (reference sequence). The CDR3 is 15 amino acids. The trim removed 6 bases at V and 5 bases at J, leaving 7 bases unmatched. CDR3 amino acids: CASRTSGQGYQPQHF. The CDR3 DNA is TGTGCCAGCAGGACTTCGGGACAGGGGTATCAGCCCCAGCATTTT.

The J gene is TRBJ2-1, the V gene TRBV2; possibly TRBD2 for D (6 bases). The CDR3 spans 13 residues. The V gene's germline CDR1 is SNHLY and CDR2 FYNNEI. V shed 8 bases and J shed 10 bases, with 18 bases lying between them. The CDR3 loop is CASASGTFGEQFF. The CDR3 coding sequence is TGTGCCAGCGCCTCCGGGACTTTCGGCGAGCAGTTCTTC.

The chain joins TRBV11-2 to TRBJ1-3; TRBD1 is a possible D gene (5 bases). Deletions cut 5 bases from V and 2 bases from J, with 13 bases between. This CDR3 region has 15 residues. Germline CDR1 SGHAT, CDR2 FQNNGV. The CDR3 nucleotides read TGTGCCAGCAGCCCCGGATCGGGGGCTGGAAACACCATATATTTT. This codes for CASSPGSGAGNTIYF.

The V gene is TRBV10-3, the J gene TRBJ2-7, with 8 nucleotides matching TRBD2. This CDR3 is built from 13 residues. V lost 2 bases and J lost 4; bases outside the gene matches: 1. CDR1 is ENHRY and CDR2 is SYGVKD in the germline V gene. CDR3 bases: TGTGCCATCAGTGAGGGCGGGGGGTACGAGCAGTACTTC. Translated, it gives CAISEGGGYEQYF.

The chain links TRBV7-9 to TRBJ2-1, with 7 bases identical to TRBD2. Germline CDR1 and CDR2: SEHNR and FQNEAQ (reference sequence). The V gene end was trimmed by 5 bases and the J gene end by 4 bases; junction bases not matched to a gene: 11. The CDR3 spans 16 residues. This CDR3 reads CASSPRGTTLYNEQFF. The CDR3 DNA sequence: TGTGCCAGCAGCCCCCGCGGGACTACACTATACAATGAGCAGTTCTTC.

The chain has TRBV13 and TRBJ1-2, with TRBD1 matching over 7 bases. CDR3 length: 14 amino acids. Losses at the gene ends were 5 bases for V and 5 bases for J; bases not matched to a gene: 8. Germline V gives CDR1 PRHDT, CDR2 FYEKMQ (reference sequence). CDR3 in amino acids: CASSLGTALYGYTF. The CDR3 DNA is TGTGCCAGCAGCCTGGGGACAGCCTTATATGGCTACACCTTC.

This clone occurred once. J is TRBJ1-3 and V is TRBV5-6, with TRBD1 identical over 7 bases. The CDR3 runs 13 residues. Trimming cost V 3 bases and J 4 bases; bases outside gene matches: 1. CDR1 and CDR2 (germline): SGHDT, YYEEEE. CDR3: CASSYRGGNTIYF. CDR3 nucleotide sequence: TGTGCCAGCAGCTACAGGGGAGGAAACACCATATATTTT.

The CDR3: CASSIGSSYNEQFF. CDR3 coding DNA: TGTGCCAGTAGTATAGGGAGCTCCTACAATGAGCAGTTCTTC. This chain uses TRBV19 with TRBJ2-1; no clear D gene. Between the trimmed V and J ends, which lost 1 base and 0 bases, there was a span of 4 bases. The CDR3 length is 14 residues. CDR1 LNHDA and CDR2 SQIVND come from the germline V gene (reference sequence). The full variable domain, with the rest looked up from reference TRBV19 and TRBJ2-1, is DGGITQSPKYLFRKEGQNVTLSCEQNLNHDAMYWYRQDPGQGLRLIYYSQIVNDFQKGDIAEGYSVSREKKESFPLTVTSAQKNPTAFYLCASSIGSSYNEQFFGPGTRLTVL.

This clone was seen just once. The genes are TRBV5-4 and TRBJ1-6; 8 nucleotides align to TRBD1. The CDR3 loop spans 15 amino acids. J gave up 8 bases and V 4 bases, and 8 bases lay outside the gene matches. CDR1 and CDR2 from the germline V gene are SGHNT and YYREEE (reference sequence). CDR3 loop: CASSLGQARDSPLHF. CDR3 DNA: TGTGCCAGCAGCCTGGGACAGGCGAGGGATTCACCCCTCCACTTT. Supplemented by reference TRBV5-4 and TRBJ1-6, the full variable domain reads ETGVTQSPTHLIKTRGQQVTLRCSSQSGHNTVSWYQQALGQGPQFIFQYYREEENGRGNFPPRFSGLQFPNYSSELNVNALELDDSALYLCASSLGQARDSPLHFGNGTRLTVT.

V gene TRBV11-2 combines with J gene TRBJ1-1; no firm D call. V was shortened by 7 bases and J by 5 bases, with 23 bases between the two germline ends. The CDR3 extends over 16 amino acids. CDR1 SGHAT and CDR2 FQNNGV come from the germline V gene. The chain's CDR3 is CASTIWQAREGTEAFF. Written as DNA, the CDR3 is TGTGCCAGCACGATCTGGCAGGCCCGGGAAGGGACTGAAGCTTTCTTT.

The chain carries TRBV6-1 and TRBJ1-2; D perhaps matches TRBD1 (5 bases). In germline, CDR1 is MNHNS, CDR2 SASEGT. There are 14 residues in the CDR3. Trimming pared 3 bases from V and 4 bases from J, leaving 12 bases between. The CDR3 DNA follows: TGTGCCAGCAGTGACGCAGGGCAGGGCTATGGCTACACCTTC. It encodes CASSDAGQGYGYTF.

The CDR3 DNA is TGTGCCAGCAGTACCCGGACAGGGGGCCTGAATTCACCCCTCCACTTT. This encodes CASSTRTGGLNSPLHF. This sequence joins TRBV27 and TRBJ1-6, with 11 bases aligning to TRBD1. The V segment lost 5 bases and the J segment 7 bases; nucleotides outside the gene matches: 7. There are 16 residues in the CDR3. Germline CDR1 MNHEY, CDR2 SMNVEV (reference sequence).

This chain connects TRBV27 to TRBJ2-5; the D is unclear. The CDR3 runs 14 residues. V shed 2 bases and J shed 5 bases, with 12 bases lying between them. In germline, CDR1 is MNHEY, CDR2 SMNVEV (reference sequence). CDR3 sequence: CASSLRLIGETQYF. The CDR3 nucleotides are TGTGCCAGCAGTTTACGTCTAATCGGGGAGACCCAGTACTTC.

The rearrangement uses TRBV5-1 and TRBJ1-6; 9 nucleotides line up with TRBD1. The CDR3 has 16 amino acids. V lost 4 bases, J lost 10 bases, and 12 bases stayed unmatched. Germline V gene lookup returns CDR1 SGHRS and CDR2 YFSETQ. The DNA for the CDR3 is TGCGCCAGCAGCCCAATTACAGGGGGCGAGGGATCACCCCTCCACTTT. Amino acid sequence: CASSPITGGEGSPLHF. Full variable domain (missing parts from reference TRBV5-1 and TRBJ1-6): KAGVTQTPRYLIKTRGQQVTLSCSPISGHRSVSWYQQTPGQGLQFLFEYFSETQRNKGNFPGRFSGRQFSNSRSEMNVSTLELGDSALYLCASSPITGGEGSPLHFGNGTRLTVT.

The sample holds one count of this clone. V and J are TRBV4-1 and TRBJ2-3; perhaps TRBD1 as D (5 bases). Germline CDR1 and CDR2: MGHRA and YSYEKL. V dropped 3 bases and J dropped 2 bases, with 12 bases sitting between them. The CDR3 spans 15 residues. CDR3 amino acids: CASSQSRQTTDTQYF. CDR3 sequence (DNA): TGCGCCAGCAGCCAGTCCCGACAGACCACAGATACGCAGTATTTT.

This rearrangement joins TRBV3-1 (or the pseudogene TRBV3-2) to TRBJ2-5; 7 positions match TRBD1. The CDR3 spans 13 residues. The V and J ends lost 4 bases and 2 bases, in that order; junction bases with no gene match: 1. CDR1 LGHDT and CDR2 YNNKEL come from the germline V gene (reference sequence). In DNA, the CDR3 is TGTGCCAGCAGCCCGGGACAGCAAGAGACCCAGTACTTC. Residues: CASSPGQQETQYF.

J is TRBJ1-2 and V is TRBV14, with D tentatively TRBD1 (5 bases). CDR3 length: 15 amino acids. CDR1 SGHDN and CDR2 FVKESK come from the germline V gene. V was shortened by 4 bases and J by 1 base, with 13 bases between the two germline ends. The CDR3 spells CASSRLRRDNYGYTF. CDR3 DNA sequence: TGTGCCAGCAGCCGGCTGCGCAGGGATAACTATGGCTACACCTTC.